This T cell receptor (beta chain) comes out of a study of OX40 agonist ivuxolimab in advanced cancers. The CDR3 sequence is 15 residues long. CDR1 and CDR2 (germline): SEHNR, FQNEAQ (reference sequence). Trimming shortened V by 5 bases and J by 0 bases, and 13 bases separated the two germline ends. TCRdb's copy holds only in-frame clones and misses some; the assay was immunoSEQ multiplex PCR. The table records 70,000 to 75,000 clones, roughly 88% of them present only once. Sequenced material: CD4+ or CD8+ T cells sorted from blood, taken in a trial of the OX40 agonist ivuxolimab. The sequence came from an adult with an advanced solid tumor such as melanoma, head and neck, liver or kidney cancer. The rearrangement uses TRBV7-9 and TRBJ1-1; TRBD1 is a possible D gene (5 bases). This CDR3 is CASSIPGTVNTEAFF. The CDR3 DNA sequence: TGTGCCAGCAGCATACCCGGGACGGTGAACACTGAAGCTTTCTTT.